The clone carrying this T cell receptor beta chain was observed a few times. Its antigen is not identified. The use of a sample-barcoded 5' primer and a J-beta primer mix characterized a second PCR of about 7 to 12 cycles. Carrying 12 random nucleotides, a template-switch adaptor labeled each individual cDNA molecule. TCRdb passed the 5' RACE reads through MiXCR, listing each CDR3 protein once. In the table there are 550,000 to 750,000 distinct CDR3 sequences, around 21% of which are singletons. CDR3 length: 12 residues. The ends were cut back, 5 bases at V and 13 bases at J, with 16 bases in the middle. Each of the donors had roughly 9.7 milliliters of peripheral blood drawn into EDTA-treated Vacutainer tubes. There were at least 5 micrograms of total RNA extracted from every sample. The data originate from a study of blood T cells in healthy people across ages. Findings and caveats of the study: Relative to aged donors, long-lived donors carried more naive CD4+ cells and displayed higher diversity.

The sequence was collected from a man between 65 and 80 years old in good health. Sequencing was done on a sample of blood. The rearrangement links TRBV12-3 or TRBV12-4 to TRBJ2-3, with a tentative D call TRBD1 (5 bases). CDR3 in DNA: TGTGCCAGCAGTCTCACGGCAGGGATGAAGTATTTT. Protein product: CASSLTAGMKYF.